These 21 T cell receptor beta chains were all obtained from the same sample, sequenced in a study of T cells in Graves' hyperthyroidism and ophthalmopathy. Regions amplified from RNA transcripts were the TCR beta CDR3 regions. The HTBI primer set drove a first-round RT-PCR of the TCR CDR3. TCRdb re-analysed the multiplex PCR reads in MiXCR, keeping a single row per CDR3 protein. The profile shows around 720,000 distinct CDR3 sequences, around a third of them singletons. The material sequenced was blood. These receptors originate from a middle-aged woman with Graves' hyperthyroidism.

The chain is built from TRBV13 and TRBJ1-2, with D possibly being TRBD1 (5 bases). The CDR3 is 14 residues long. In germline, CDR1 is PRHDT, CDR2 FYEKMQ (reference sequence). Trimming stripped 8 bases from V and 4 bases from J, with 17 bases between. CDR3 DNA sequence: TGTGCCAGCCACCGGACGGGGGATGGCTATGGCTACACCTTC. It codes for CASHRTGDGYGYTF.

This clonotype came up a few times. V is TRBV2 and J is TRBJ2-5; 16 positions agree with TRBD2. The CDR3 covers 17 residues. V dropped 6 bases and J dropped 5; count of bases not matched to a gene: 9. Looked up from germline, CDR1 is SNHLY and CDR2 is FYNNEI. The CDR3 spells CASRTPGLAGGRETQYF. Written as DNA, the CDR3 is TGTGCCAGCAGAACACCGGGACTAGCGGGGGGGAGGGAGACCCAGTACTTC.

The chain joins TRBV19 to TRBJ1-4; D possibly corresponds to TRBD1 (6 bases). Germline loops: CDR1 LNHDA, CDR2 SQIVND (reference sequence). This CDR3 comprises 17 residues. V shed 4 bases and J shed 0 bases, with 15 bases lying between them. The chain's CDR3 is CASSTARTAATNEKLFF. CDR3 in DNA: TGTGCCAGTAGTACCGCCCGGACAGCCGCAACTAATGAAAAACTGTTTTTT.

Many counts were recorded for this clonotype. This chain uses TRBV9 with TRBJ1-4; D is possibly TRBD1 (6 bases). This CDR3 spans 15 amino acids. V dropped 2 bases and J dropped 5 bases, with 13 bases sitting between them. The germline gives CDR1 SGDLS, CDR2 YYNGEE. As DNA, the CDR3 is TGTGCCAGCAGCGTCCAGGACAGCCGAAATGAAAAACTGTTTTTT. As protein: CASSVQDSRNEKLFF.

The chain recombines TRBV29-1 with TRBJ2-5; D remains ambiguous. With 8 bases removed from V and 5 bases from J, the gap between germline ends came to 12 bases. This CDR3 is 11 amino acids long. The germline gives CDR1 SQVTM, CDR2 ANQGSEA. The CDR3: CSLGRSETQYF. The CDR3 nucleotides read TGCAGCTTAGGACGTTCGGAGACCCAGTACTTC.

The chain couples TRBV12-3 or TRBV12-4 to TRBJ1-5, with 7 bases lining up with TRBD1. J lost 9 bases, V lost 3 bases, and 5 bases had no gene match. The CDR3 is 13 amino acids. CDR3 in amino acids: CASSLAGGAPQHF. The CDR3 nucleotides are TGTGCCAGCAGTTTGGCAGGGGGGGCGCCCCAGCATTTT.

With respect to this clonotype: An end of the junction does not agree with germline; a read error may underlie this. J is TRBJ1-1 and V is TRBV7-9; D possibly corresponds to TRBD1 (5 bases). The CDR3 consists of 14 residues. Germline V gene data show CDR1 as SEHNR and CDR2 as FQNEAQ (reference sequence). CDR3 nucleotides: TGTGCCAGCAACTTATTAGGGGCGAACACTGAAGCTTTCTTT. Its translation is CASNLLGANTEAFF.

This clonotype was counted at least ten times. The chain carries TRBV7-9 and TRBJ2-7; D gene unclear. CDR1 SEHNR and CDR2 FQNEAQ come from the germline V gene (reference sequence). This CDR3 comprises 14 residues. V lost 5 bases and J 0 bases, leaving 11 bases between the germline ends. Written as DNA, the CDR3 is TGTGCCAGCAGCCTTAGACGGACCTCCTACGAGCAGTACTTC. Translated, it gives CASSLRRTSYEQYF.

There are many counts of this clonotype. V usage is TRBV7-2 and J usage is TRBJ1-1; tentative D call: TRBD1 (5 bases). Trimming took 3 bases from V and 0 from J, leaving 14 bases between them. The length of the CDR3 is 16 residues. Germline V gene sequence: CDR1 SGHTA, CDR2 FQGNSA. Here the CDR3 reads CASSFTPGGMNTEAFF. CDR3 coding DNA: TGTGCCAGCAGCTTCACCCCGGGGGGTATGAACACTGAAGCTTTCTTT.

There are many counts of this clonotype. The CDR3 DNA follows: TGTGCCATCAGATACGAATGGGCCGCTGAAGCTTTCTTT. It translates to CAIRYEWAAEAFF. The chain recombines TRBV10-3 with TRBJ1-1; D is uncertain. V was cut by 6 bases and J by 6 bases, with 14 bases left in between. The CDR3 has 13 amino acids. Germline V CDR1 and CDR2: ENHRY, SYGVKD.

Many counts were recorded for this clonotype. The V gene is TRBV2, the J gene TRBJ2-2; D call uncertain. The CDR3 totals 17 residues. Germline-derived CDR1 and CDR2 are SNHLY and FYNNEI. The V and J ends lost 1 base and 3 bases respectively, with 15 bases between them. In DNA form, the CDR3 reads TGTGCCAGCAGTGAAGGTATCCGGATTGGAGACACCGGGGAGCTGTTTTTT. Translation gives CASSEGIRIGDTGELFF.

The table lists this clonotype with a few counts. The CDR3 reads CASRVTNYGYTF. In nucleotides, the CDR3 is TGTGCCAGCAGGGTGACTAACTATGGCTACACCTTC. The rearrangement links TRBV12-3 or TRBV12-4 to TRBJ1-2, with D hard to call. CDR3 size: 12 residues. Trimming cost V 6 bases and J 0 bases, with 5 bases left between them.

This rearrangement joins TRBV7-8 to TRBJ1-3; 8 bases map to TRBD1. The length of the CDR3 is 13 residues. In germline, CDR1 is SGHVS, CDR2 FQNEAQ. Trimming removed 4 bases from V and 11 bases from J; junction bases left unmatched: 7. CDR3 sequence reads: CASSSGQVSSIYF. The CDR3, as DNA: TGTGCCAGCAGCTCGGGACAGGTTTCGTCCATATATTTT.

The V and J genes are TRBV29-1 and TRBJ1-1; possible D gene TRBD1, 5 bases. V was cut by 6 bases and J by 3 bases, with 14 bases left in between. The CDR3 covers 13 residues. From germline, CDR1 is SQVTM and CDR2 ANQGSEA. CDR3 bases: TGCAGCGTCCCTAGGCGGGGGGACACTGAAGCTTTCTTT. Its translation is CSVPRRGDTEAFF.

This clonotype was seen ten or more times. The J gene is TRBJ2-7, the V gene TRBV7-2, with 7 bases identical to TRBD1. The CDR3 extends over 14 amino acids. V was pared by 1 base and J by 2 bases, with 2 bases of the junction left unmatched. Germline-derived CDR1 and CDR2 are SGHTA and FQGNSA. The DNA for the CDR3 is TGTGCCAGCAGCTTAGGGACAGGAGCCTACGAGCAGTACTTC. It specifies CASSLGTGAYEQYF.

This chain joins TRBV2 and TRBJ1-5; TRBD1 is a possible D gene (5 bases). The CDR3 covers 14 residues. V gave up 5 bases and J gave up 5 bases, with 13 bases separating them. Germline values: CDR1 SNHLY, CDR2 FYNNEI. CDR3: CASSRDGSYQPQHF. The CDR3 coding sequence is TGTGCCAGCAGTCGGGACGGTAGTTATCAGCCCCAGCATTTT.

This clonotype has only a few counts. The rearrangement links TRBV2 to TRBJ2-6, with a weak D call TRBD1 (6 bases). V lost 11 bases and J lost 0, with 14 bases in between. The germline V gene has CDR1 SNHLY and CDR2 FYNNEI. This CDR3 is built from 15 residues. In nucleotides, the CDR3 is TGTGCCCCCGGGCAGGGGCGCTCTGGGGCCAACGTCCTGACTTTC. It yields the protein CAPGQGRSGANVLTF.

At least ten counts were recorded for this clonotype. CDR3 loop: CASSRLGPEQYF. CDR3 nucleotide sequence: TGCGCCAGCAGCCGCTTGGGGCCCGAGCAGTACTTC. The V and J genes are TRBV5-1 and TRBJ2-7; weak D call: TRBD1 (5 bases). The CDR3 has 12 residues. Germline-derived CDR1 and CDR2 are SGHRS and YFSETQ. Trimming cost V 4 bases and J 6 bases, with 11 bases left between them.

The table lists this clonotype with a few counts. The chain carries TRBV20-1 and TRBJ1-1; 7 nucleotides line up with TRBD1. The trim removed 4 bases at V and 4 bases at J, leaving 9 bases unmatched. The CDR3 is 14 amino acids. The germline V gene has CDR1 DFQATT and CDR2 SNEGSKA (reference sequence). For the CDR3, the DNA is TGCAGTGCTACACAAGGGGGCGGGGGCACTGAAGCTTTCTTT. Translated: CSATQGGGGTEAFF.

This chain connects TRBV9 to TRBJ1-2; D may be TRBD1 (5 bases). Germline V gives CDR1 SGDLS, CDR2 YYNGEE. The CDR3 runs 15 residues. The germline V and J ends were trimmed by 0 bases and 0 bases, with 9 bases remaining between them. DNA of the CDR3: TGTGCCAGCAGCGTAGTCGGGACTGCTAACTATGGCTACACCTTC. This sequence encodes CASSVVGTANYGYTF. The variable domain in full, with the rest retrieved from reference TRBV9 and TRBJ1-2, is DSGVTQTPKHLITATGQRVTLRCSPRSGDLSVYWYQQSLDQGLQFLIQYYNGEERAKGNILERFSAQQFPDLHSELNLSSLELGDSALYFCASSVVGTANYGYTFGSGTRLTVV.

This clonotype was counted many times. The chain recombines TRBV25-1 with TRBJ1-1; D remains unclear. Looked up from germline, CDR1 is MGHDK and CDR2 is SYGVNS. V was shortened by 2 bases and J by 12 bases, with 16 bases between the two germline ends. This CDR3 has 13 amino acids. The CDR3 DNA reads as TGTGCCAGCAGTGAACCAAGGGCAGACGGGACTTTCTTT. It codes for CASSEPRADGTFF.